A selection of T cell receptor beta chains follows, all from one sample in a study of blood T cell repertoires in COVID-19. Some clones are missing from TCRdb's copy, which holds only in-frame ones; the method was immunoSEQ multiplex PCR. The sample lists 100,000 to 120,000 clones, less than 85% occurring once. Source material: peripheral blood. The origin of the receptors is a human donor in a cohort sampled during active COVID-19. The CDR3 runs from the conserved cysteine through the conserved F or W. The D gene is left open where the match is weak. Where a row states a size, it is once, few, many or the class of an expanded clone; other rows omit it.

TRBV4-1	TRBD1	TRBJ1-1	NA	TGCGCCAGCAGCCAAGCCCCGGACAGGGACACTGAAGCTTTCTTT	CASSQAPDRDTEAFF
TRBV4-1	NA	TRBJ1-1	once	TGCGCCAGCAGCCCCCGGGGGAACACTGAAGCTTTCTTT	CASSPRGNTEAFF
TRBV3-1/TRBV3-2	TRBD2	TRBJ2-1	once	TGTGCCAGCAGCCAAGAGGGAATCGGGCTAGCGGGGGACAATGAGCAGTTCTTC	CASSQEGIGLAGDNEQFF
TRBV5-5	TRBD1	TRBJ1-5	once	TGTGCCAGCAGCTGGGGACAGGCTGGCAATCAGCCCCAGCATTTT	CASSWGQAGNQPQHF
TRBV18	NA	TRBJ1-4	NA	TGTGCCAGCTCACCTCAGGGGTTCGGTGAAAAACTGTTTTTT	CASSPQGFGEKLFF
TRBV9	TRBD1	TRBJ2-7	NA	TGTGCCAGCAGCGTAGATCCTAGACAGGGGGCGTTTGGCGAGCAGTACTTC	CASSVDPRQGAFGEQYF
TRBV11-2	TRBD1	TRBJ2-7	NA	TGTGCCAGCAGCCCAGGGACAGTATACTACGAGCAGTACTTC	CASSPGTVYYEQYF
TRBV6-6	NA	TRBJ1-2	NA	TGTGCCAGCAGTGGCTCAGGGCAGGGGTTATGGTACACCTTC	CASSGSGQGLWYTF
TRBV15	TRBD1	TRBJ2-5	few	TGTGCCACCAGCAGAACCGGACAGGGCCAAGAGACCCAGTACTTC	CATSRTGQGQETQYF
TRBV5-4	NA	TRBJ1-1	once	TGTGCCAGCAGCTTGGACGGGAAGGAGAACACTGAAGCTTTCTTT	CASSLDGKENTEAFF
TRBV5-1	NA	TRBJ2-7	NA	TGCGCCAGCAGCCGCCCGGGGAGCTCCTACGAGCAGTACTTC	CASSRPGSSYEQYF
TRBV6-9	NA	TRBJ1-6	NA	TGTGCCACTCGGGACTCAAATTCACCCCTCCACTTT	CATRDSNSPLHF
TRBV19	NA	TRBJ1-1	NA	TGTGCCAGTAGTAGACAGGTCAACACTGAAGCTTTCTTT	CASSRQVNTEAFF
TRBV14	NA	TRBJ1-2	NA	TGTGCCAGCAGCCCCCGCAGGGATAGGAGTTATGGCTACACCTTC	CASSPRRDRSYGYTF
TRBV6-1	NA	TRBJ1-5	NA	TGTGCCAGCAGTGAACGCAGAAATCAGCCCCAGCATTTT	CASSERRNQPQHF
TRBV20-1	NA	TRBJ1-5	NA	TGCAGTGCTAGTCGACAGGTCAATCAGCCCCAGCATTTT	CSASRQVNQPQHF
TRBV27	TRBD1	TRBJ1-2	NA	TGTGCCAGCAGTTTGGCCGGGACAGGGCACTATGGCTACACCTTC	CASSLAGTGHYGYTF
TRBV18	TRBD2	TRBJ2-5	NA	TGTGCCAGCTCAAGCGAAACGGGGGGGCAAGAGACCCAGTACTTC	CASSSETGGQETQYF
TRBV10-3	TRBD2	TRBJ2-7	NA	TGTGCCATCAGGGGGACTAGCGGGGGCTACGAGCAGTACTTC	CAIRGTSGGYEQYF
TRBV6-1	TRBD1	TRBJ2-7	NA	TGTGCCAGCAGTGAAGCGAACAGGGGGAGCGAGCAGTACTTC	CASSEANRGSEQYF
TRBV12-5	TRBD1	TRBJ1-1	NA	TGTGCTAGTGGTTTGGGACACGGACAGGGGAACACTGAAGCTTTCTTT	CASGLGHGQGNTEAFF
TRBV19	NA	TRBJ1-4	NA	TGTGCCAGTCTCCGGGAGAAACTGTTTTTT	CASLREKLFF
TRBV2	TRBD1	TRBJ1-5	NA	TGTGCCAGCAGGGCCGGGACAGGGGGCAGACAGCCCCAGCATTTT	CASRAGTGGRQPQHF
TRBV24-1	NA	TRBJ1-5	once	TGTGCCACCAGTGCGGTCTATAGCAATCAGCCCCAGCATTTT	CATSAVYSNQPQHF
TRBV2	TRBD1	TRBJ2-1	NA	TGTGCCAGCAGTATCCGGGACAGGGACCACAATGAGCAGTTCTTC	CASSIRDRDHNEQFF
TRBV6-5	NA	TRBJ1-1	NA	TGTGCCAGCAGTACGGGATCCCCCAAGGAAGCTTTCTTT	CASSTGSPKEAFF
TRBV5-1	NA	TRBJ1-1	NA	TGCGCCAGCAGAAGTACAGTCATAAAGAACACTGAAGCTTTCTTT	CASRSTVIKNTEAFF
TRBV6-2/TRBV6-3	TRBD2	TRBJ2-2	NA	TGTGCCAGCAGTCTAGCGGGGCAAAACACCGGGGAGCTGTTTTTT	CASSLAGQNTGELFF
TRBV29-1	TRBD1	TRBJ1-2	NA	TGCAGCGTCGCAGATCCCTTTAGCCCACAGGGGAATCGGGATGGCTACACCTTC	CSVADPFSPQGNRDGYTF
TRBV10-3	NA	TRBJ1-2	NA	TGTGCCACGAATACTGGGAGCTACTATGGCTACACCTTC	CATNTGSYYGYTF
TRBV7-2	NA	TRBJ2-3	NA	TGTGCCAGCAGCTCTTCGGCGGGACTCACAGATACGCAGTATTTT	CASSSSAGLTDTQYF
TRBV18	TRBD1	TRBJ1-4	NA	TGTGCCAGCTCACAGCTAGACAGGGGGCATGGAAGTGAAAAACTGTTTTTT	CASSQLDRGHGSEKLFF
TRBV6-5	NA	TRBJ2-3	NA	TGTGCCAGCAAGCGGGCAGGGGGGACAGATACGCAGTATTTT	CASKRAGGTDTQYF
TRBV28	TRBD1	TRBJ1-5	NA	TGTGCCAGCAGTTTAGACAGGGCTGGGAGCAATCAGCCCCAGCATTTT	CASSLDRAGSNQPQHF
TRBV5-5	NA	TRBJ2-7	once	TGTGCCAGCAGCCCCGGAGGGACCGCCGCCTACGAGCAGTACTTC	CASSPGGTAAYEQYF
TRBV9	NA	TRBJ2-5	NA	TGTGCCAGCAGCGTACTCGGGACACCTCAAGAGACCCAGTACTTC	CASSVLGTPQETQYF
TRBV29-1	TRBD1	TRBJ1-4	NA	TGCAGCGTTGAAGATTCAGGGACAGGGGGTAAAGAAACTAATGAAAAACTGTTTTTT	CSVEDSGTGGKETNEKLFF
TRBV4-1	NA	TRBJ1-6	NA	TGCGCCAGCAGCCAACCCCGGCAGGCTTTGGATTCACCCCTCCACTTT	CASSQPRQALDSPLHF
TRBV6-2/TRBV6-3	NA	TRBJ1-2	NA	TGTGCCAGCAGTGGGACCGGGACATGGAGCGGCTATGGCTACACCTTC	CASSGTGTWSGYGYTF
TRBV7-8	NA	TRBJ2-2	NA	TGTGCCACCAAGGGACTTCTCGACGGGGAGCTGTTTTTT	CATKGLLDGELFF